What follows are 16 T cell receptor beta chains derived from one specimen sequenced in a study of blood T cell repertoires in COVID-19. Here immunoSEQ multiplex PCR was the method, and the copy in TCRdb shows in-frame clones only, minus some. Here the sample spans some 190,000 clones, roughly 80% being singletons. Source material: peripheral blood. The source is a woman between 45 and 65 years old with acute or convalescent COVID-19.

The chain uses TRBV24-1 and TRBJ1-1; 9 bases align to TRBD1. The ends lost 6 bases at V and 5 bases at J; junction bases unmatched: 15. The CDR3 length is 17 residues. Germline-derived CDR1 and CDR2 are KGHDR and SFDVKD. CDR3 DNA sequence: TGTGCCACCAGTTCCTCCCATGGGGGACAGGGTGCAACTGAAGCTTTCTTT. It specifies CATSSSHGGQGATEAFF.

V gene TRBV20-1 combines with J gene TRBJ2-1; a weak D match, TRBD2 (5 bases). Germline assignment: CDR1 DFQATT and CDR2 SNEGSKA (reference sequence). Trimming removed 3 bases from V and 6 bases from J, with 9 bases in between. This CDR3 contains 12 residues. The CDR3 is CSASQDFNEQFF. The CDR3 DNA follows: TGCAGTGCTAGTCAGGACTTCAATGAGCAGTTCTTC.

Note on this clone: Distinct nucleotide sequences in the sample also encode this CDR3. The chain has TRBV6-1 and TRBJ1-2; 9 nucleotides align to TRBD1. V was clipped by 1 base and J by 8 bases; unmatched bases: 8. Germline V CDR1 and CDR2: MNHNS, SASEGT. The CDR3 covers 15 residues. The CDR3 DNA is TGTGCCAGCAGTGAAGGAGGGACAGGGAGAGGCGGCTACACCTTC. Translated, it gives CASSEGGTGRGGYTF.

The chain combines TRBV27 with TRBJ2-5, with 8 positions matching TRBD2. The CDR3 is 15 residues long. V lost 5 bases, J lost 3 bases, and 8 bases stayed unmatched. Germline-derived CDR1 and CDR2 are MNHEY and SMNVEV (reference sequence). CDR3 in amino acids: CASSPRGGEKETQYF. The CDR3 nucleotides read TGTGCCAGCAGTCCTCGGGGGGGTGAAAAAGAGACCCAGTACTTC.

V usage is TRBV5-1 and J usage is TRBJ2-7; TRBD2 is a possible D gene (5 bases). This CDR3 comprises 14 residues. V was trimmed by 5 bases and J by 0 bases, leaving 12 bases between them. CDR1 is SGHRS and CDR2 is YFSETQ in the germline V gene. The CDR3 bases are TGCGCCAGCAGGCAACTAGTTTCCTCCTACGAGCAGTACTTC. Translated, it gives CASRQLVSSYEQYF.

The CDR3 loop is CASSQDPRAPNYGYTF. DNA for the CDR3: TGCGCCAGCAGCCAAGATCCGAGGGCTCCTAACTATGGCTACACCTTC. V is TRBV4-1 and J is TRBJ1-2; D unresolved. Germline V gives CDR1 MGHRA, CDR2 YSYEKL. The CDR3 loop spans 16 amino acids. Trimming stripped 0 bases from V and 0 bases from J, with 11 bases between.

This chain uses TRBV3-1 (or the pseudogene TRBV3-2) with TRBJ2-1, with TRBD2 matching 13 bases. This CDR3 contains 17 residues. Germline V gene lookup returns CDR1 LGHDT and CDR2 YNNKEL (reference sequence). With 6 bases clipped from V and 4 bases from J, the junction kept 9 bases outside the gene matches. DNA of the CDR3: TGTGCCAGCAGTCGGACTAGCGGGAGCGGTGTATACAATGAGCAGTTCTTC. Its translation: CASSRTSGSGVYNEQFF.

The chain has TRBV28 and TRBJ2-2; 11 positions agree with TRBD2. The CDR3 sequence is 16 residues long. The germline gives CDR1 MDHEN, CDR2 SYDVKM. V trimming: 6 bases; J trimming: 1 base; junction bases outside the gene matches: 4. This chain's CDR3 is CASRGTSGENTGELFF. The DNA for the CDR3 is TGTGCCAGCAGGGGGACTAGCGGAGAGAACACCGGGGAGCTGTTTTTT.

The rearrangement links TRBV29-1 to TRBJ2-1, with 10 bases lining up with TRBD1. The V and J ends lost 8 bases and 6 bases, in that order; junction bases with no gene match: 10. From germline, CDR1 is SQVTM and CDR2 ANQGSEA. There are 14 residues in the CDR3. The CDR3 here is CSSLGTGVFNEQFF. The CDR3 DNA is TGCAGCTCCCTGGGGACAGGGGTCTTCAATGAGCAGTTCTTC.

The chain recombines TRBV28 with TRBJ1-2; the match to TRBD1 covers 10 bases. Unmatched junction bases numbered 6, after V lost 3 bases and J lost 2 bases. Germline V CDR1 and CDR2: MDHEN, SYDVKM. CDR3 length equals 16 residues. The CDR3 region has the DNA TGTGCCAGCAGTTTGTTAAGACAGGGGGCAAACTATGGCTACACCTTC. Protein: CASSLLRQGANYGYTF.

This clone showed up just a few times. The rearrangement links TRBV24-1 to TRBJ1-5, with a weak D call TRBD1 (5 bases). V was pared by 5 bases and J by 7 bases, with 11 bases between. The germline V gene has CDR1 KGHDR and CDR2 SFDVKD. The CDR3 has 13 amino acids. CDR3 amino acids: CATSVGAGQPQHF. In DNA, the CDR3 is TGTGCCACCAGTGTTGGGGCCGGACAGCCCCAGCATTTT.

The sample holds a few counts of this clone. The chain uses TRBV21-1 and TRBJ1-5; the table's D gene call, TRBD1, was not cross checked with the DNA. TRBV21-1 counts as a pseudogene. The CDR3 extends over 14 amino acids. In DNA, the CDR3 is TGTGCCAGCAGGGGCCCCCGCGCCGATCAGCCCCAGCATTTT. Protein product: CASRGPRADQPQHF.

V and J are TRBV13 and TRBJ1-2; 7 nucleotides match TRBD1. Trimming cost V 6 bases and J 8 bases; bases outside gene matches: 9. The CDR3 is made up of 13 amino acids. CDR1 PRHDT and CDR2 FYEKMQ come from the germline V gene (reference sequence). CDR3 residues: CASRFDRADGYTF. The CDR3, as DNA: TGTGCCAGCAGATTCGACAGGGCGGACGGCTACACCTTC.

The chain employs TRBV5-1 and TRBJ1-3; D is perhaps TRBD1 (5 bases). There are 16 residues in the CDR3. The ends were cut back, 0 bases at V and 0 bases at J, with 10 bases in the middle. The germline V gene encodes CDR1 SGHRS and CDR2 YFSETQ. The CDR3 here is CASSLVGADSGNTIYF. The CDR3 DNA reads TGCGCCAGCAGCTTGGTAGGGGCCGACTCTGGAAACACCATATATTTT.

The rearrangement joins TRBV5-1 to TRBJ1-4, with a tentative D call TRBD1 (5 bases). V was shortened by 0 bases and J by 5 bases, with 11 bases between the two germline ends. The CDR3 loop spans 15 amino acids. The germline V gene encodes CDR1 SGHRS and CDR2 YFSETQ. The CDR3 coding sequence is TGCGCCAGCAGCTTGGCCGGGACTCGAAATGAAAAACTGTTTTTT. This codes for CASSLAGTRNEKLFF.

The chain combines TRBV10-3 with TRBJ2-7, with 7 nucleotides matching TRBD1. Germline CDR1 ENHRY, CDR2 SYGVKD. With 6 bases clipped from V and 0 bases from J, the junction kept 14 bases outside the gene matches. This CDR3 spans 17 amino acids. CDR3 nucleotides: TGTGCCATCAGCGTTGGGACAGAGACTTCTCTCTCCTACGAGCAGTACTTC. The encoded protein is CAISVGTETSLSYEQYF.